This TCR beta chain appears in the sequencing data of a study of CD8+CD57+ T cells in acquired aplastic anemia. Study background: Sorted CD4+ and CD8+ cell DNA averaged about 3 ug.

For this clonotype: The antigen is not known.

Patients included in sequencing had previously demonstrated CD8+CD57+ cell expansion by flow cytometry. Study-wide points: Both patients and controls carried the same twenty-nine CD8+ CDR3 sequences.

It was genomic DNA that served as the template for profiling TCR beta VDJ and CDR3. Using its own MiXCR run on the reads, TCRdb lists one record per CDR3 protein. The sample shows 150,000 to 200,000 distinct CDR3 sequences, less than 60% of them seen only once. This TCR was sampled from a human donor with aplastic anemia. Sequencing was performed on sorted CD4+, CD8+, or CD8+CD57+ T cells (not recorded which) from PBMCs.

CDR3 amino acids: CASSPQGANTEAFF. Written as DNA, the CDR3 is TGTGCCAGCAGTCCACAGGGGGCGAACACTGAAGCTTTCTTT. The rearrangement uses TRBV2 and TRBJ1-1; the match to TRBD1 covers 9 bases. CDR3 length: 14 residues. Germline lookup yields CDR1 SNHLY and CDR2 FYNNEI. Losses at the gene ends were 5 bases for V and 1 base for J; bases not matched to a gene: 2.